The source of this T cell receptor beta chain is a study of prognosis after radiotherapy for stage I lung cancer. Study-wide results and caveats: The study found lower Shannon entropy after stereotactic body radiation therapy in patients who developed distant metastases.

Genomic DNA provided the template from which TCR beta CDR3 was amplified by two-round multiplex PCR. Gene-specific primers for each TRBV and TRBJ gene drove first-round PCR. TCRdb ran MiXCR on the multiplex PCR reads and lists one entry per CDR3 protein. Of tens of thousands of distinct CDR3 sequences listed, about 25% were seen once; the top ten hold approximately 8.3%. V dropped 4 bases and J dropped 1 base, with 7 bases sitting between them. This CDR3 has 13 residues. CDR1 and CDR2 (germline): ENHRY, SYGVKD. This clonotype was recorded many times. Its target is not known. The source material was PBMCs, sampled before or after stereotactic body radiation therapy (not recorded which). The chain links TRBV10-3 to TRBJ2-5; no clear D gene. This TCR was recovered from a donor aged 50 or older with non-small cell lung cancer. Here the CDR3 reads CAISGAAQETQYF. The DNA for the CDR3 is TGTGCCATCAGTGGGGCAGCCCAAGAGACCCAGTACTTC.